This TCR beta chain was sequenced in a study of radiotherapy plus CTLA-4 blockade in lung cancer. The assay was immunoSEQ multiplex PCR, and TCRdb's table has in-frame clones only and misses some. Seen here are tens of thousands of clones, 79% observed once, and the top ten hold roughly a tenth. Chemo-refractory metastatic non-small-cell lung cancer patients were treated with focal radiation plus CTLA-4 blockade with ipilimumab. The germline CDR1 and CDR2 sequences are SGHDT and YYEEEE. This CDR3 spans 13 amino acids. V lost 0 bases, J lost 6 bases, and 10 bases lay in between. This clone appeared once.

The rearrangement links TRBV5-6 to TRBJ2-7, with D possibly TRBD1 on 5 matching bases. The material was peripheral blood, obtained from a patient treated with radiotherapy plus ipilimumab. This TCR was sampled from a human donor with non-small cell lung cancer who had a complete response to radiotherapy plus ipilimumab. CDR3 nucleotides: TGTGCCAGCAGCTTGGTCGCTAGGGGCGAGCAGTACGTC. It is translated as CASSLVARGEQYV.